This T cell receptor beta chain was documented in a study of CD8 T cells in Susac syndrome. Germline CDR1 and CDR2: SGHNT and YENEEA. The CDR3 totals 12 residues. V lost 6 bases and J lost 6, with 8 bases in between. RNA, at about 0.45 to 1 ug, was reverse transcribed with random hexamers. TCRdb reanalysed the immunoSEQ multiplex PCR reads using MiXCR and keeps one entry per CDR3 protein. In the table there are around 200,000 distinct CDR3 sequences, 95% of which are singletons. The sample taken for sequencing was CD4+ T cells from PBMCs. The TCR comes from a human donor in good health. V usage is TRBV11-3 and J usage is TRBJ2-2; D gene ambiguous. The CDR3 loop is CASSPRSGELFF. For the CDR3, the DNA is TGTGCCAGCAGTCCCCGGTCCGGGGAGCTGTTTTTT.